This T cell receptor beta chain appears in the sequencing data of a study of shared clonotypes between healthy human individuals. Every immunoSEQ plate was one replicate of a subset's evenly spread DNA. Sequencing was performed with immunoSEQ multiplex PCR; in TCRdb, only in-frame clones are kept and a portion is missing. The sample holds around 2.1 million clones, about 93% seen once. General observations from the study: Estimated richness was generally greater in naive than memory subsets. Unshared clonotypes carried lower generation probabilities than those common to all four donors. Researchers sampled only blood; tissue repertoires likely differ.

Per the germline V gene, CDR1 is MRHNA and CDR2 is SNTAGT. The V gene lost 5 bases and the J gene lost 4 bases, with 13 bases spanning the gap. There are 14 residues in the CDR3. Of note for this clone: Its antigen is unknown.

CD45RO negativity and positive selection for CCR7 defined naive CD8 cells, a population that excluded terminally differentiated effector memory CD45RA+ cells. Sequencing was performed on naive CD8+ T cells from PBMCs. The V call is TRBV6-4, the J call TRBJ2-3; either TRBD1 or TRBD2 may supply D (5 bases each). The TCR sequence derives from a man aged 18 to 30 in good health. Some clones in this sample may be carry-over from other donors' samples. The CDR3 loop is CASSQDRGADTQYF. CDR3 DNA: TGTGCCAGCAGTCAGGACCGAGGGGCAGATACGCAGTATTTT.